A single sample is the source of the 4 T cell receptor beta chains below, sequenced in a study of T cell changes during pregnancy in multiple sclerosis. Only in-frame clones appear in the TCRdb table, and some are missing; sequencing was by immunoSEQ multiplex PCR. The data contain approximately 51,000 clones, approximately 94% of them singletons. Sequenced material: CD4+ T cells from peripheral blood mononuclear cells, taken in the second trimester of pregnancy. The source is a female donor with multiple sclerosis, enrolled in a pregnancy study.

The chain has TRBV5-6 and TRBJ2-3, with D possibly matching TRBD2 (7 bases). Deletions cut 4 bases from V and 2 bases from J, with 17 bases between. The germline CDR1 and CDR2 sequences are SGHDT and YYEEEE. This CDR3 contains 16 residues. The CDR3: CASSPGPGGTTDTQYF. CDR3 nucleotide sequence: TGTGCCAGCAGCCCGGGGCCGGGGGGCACCACAGATACGCAGTATTTT.

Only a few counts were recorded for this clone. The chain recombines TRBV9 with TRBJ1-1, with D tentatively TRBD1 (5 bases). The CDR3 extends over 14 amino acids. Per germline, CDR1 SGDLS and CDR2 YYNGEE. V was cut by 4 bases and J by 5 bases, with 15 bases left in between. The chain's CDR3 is CASSPTTGGTEAFF. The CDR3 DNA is TGTGCCAGCAGCCCCACCACGGGGGGGACTGAAGCTTTCTTT.

The CDR3 is CSFTGTGRNIQYF. For the CDR3, the DNA is TGCAGCTTTACAGGGACAGGGCGGAACATTCAGTACTTC. The V call is TRBV29-1, the J call TRBJ2-4; 9 nucleotides align to TRBD1. The V gene end was trimmed by 8 bases and the J gene end by 7 bases; junction bases not matched to a gene: 9. The CDR3 covers 13 residues. Germline assignment: CDR1 SQVTM and CDR2 ANQGSEA.

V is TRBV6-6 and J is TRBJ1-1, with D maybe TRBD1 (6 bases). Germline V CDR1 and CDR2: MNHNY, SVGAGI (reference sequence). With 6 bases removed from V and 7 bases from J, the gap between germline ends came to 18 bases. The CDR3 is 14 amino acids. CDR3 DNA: TGTGCCAGCAGAACGGTACAGGGTTTGGGTGAAGCTTTCTTT. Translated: CASRTVQGLGEAFF.